These 32 T cell receptor beta chains were sequenced from one sample in a study of identical twins. TCRdb recomputed calls from the 5' RACE reads with MiXCR, one row per CDR3 protein. The table has 750,000 to 950,000 distinct CDR3 sequences, over 9% seen once. The sample also formed part of further work on yellow fever vaccine responses in identical twins.

Sequencing was performed on PBMCs. These receptors all stem from a woman between 18 and 29 years old in good health.

The rearrangement uses TRBV12-3 or TRBV12-4 and TRBJ1-4; 7 nucleotides agree with TRBD1. The V segment lost 1 base and the J segment 4 bases; nucleotides outside the gene matches: 9. This CDR3 spans 17 amino acids. Here the CDR3 reads CASSLVYRGGLNEKLFF. The CDR3 DNA reads as TGTGCCAGCAGTTTAGTTTACAGGGGCGGTCTTAATGAAAAACTGTTTTTT.

The chain links TRBV20-1 to TRBJ1-1; a possible D gene is TRBD1 (5 bases). CDR3 length: 16 amino acids. V lost 0 bases to trimming and J lost 2 bases, with 16 bases between them. Germline V gene lookup returns CDR1 DFQATT and CDR2 SNEGSKA (reference sequence). The CDR3 loop reads CSARDAGRKGNTEAFF. The CDR3 DNA reads TGCAGTGCTAGAGATGCAGGGAGAAAAGGTAACACTGAAGCTTTCTTT.

This clonotype was counted a few times. The chain links TRBV7-8 to TRBJ2-7; D is possibly TRBD1 (5 bases). This CDR3 region has 13 residues. V lost 6 bases, J lost 4 bases, and 13 bases lay in between. CDR1 is SGHVS and CDR2 is FQNEAQ in the germline V gene. In DNA form, the CDR3 reads TGTGCCAGCAGACAGGTTTTGGAGTACGAGCAGTACTTC. Translation: CASRQVLEYEQYF.

The chain is built from TRBV14 and TRBJ2-3, with D maybe TRBD2 (5 bases). Trimming left V 2 bases short and J 7 bases short, with 7 bases between. Germline lookup yields CDR1 SGHDN and CDR2 FVKESK. This CDR3 has 12 amino acids. For the CDR3, the DNA is TGTGCCAGCAGCCAAAGGAGGAATACGCAGTATTTT. Amino acids: CASSQRRNTQYF.

This clonotype turned up a few times. V is TRBV6-1 and J is TRBJ2-7, with D tentatively TRBD2 (5 bases). The V gene's germline CDR1 is MNHNS and CDR2 SASEGT. V was pared by 3 bases and J by 2 bases, with 11 bases between. CDR3 length equals 14 residues. The DNA for the CDR3 is TGTGCCAGCAGTGAGACTATCCGGCCCTACGAGCAGTACGTC. This gives the protein CASSETIRPYEQYV.

This clonotype has ten or more counts. The chain combines TRBV7-8 with TRBJ2-2; TRBD1 matches at 8 bases. J lost 1 base, V lost 5 bases, and 9 bases had no gene match. This CDR3 contains 17 residues. Germline values: CDR1 SGHVS, CDR2 FQNEAQ. In DNA, the CDR3 is TGTGCCAGCAGCACCAGTCGTGACAGGGGGAACACCGGGGAGCTGTTTTTT. Translating it yields CASSTSRDRGNTGELFF. Variable domain in full (rest from reference TRBV7-8 and TRBJ2-2): GAGVSQSPRYKVAKRGQDVALRCDPISGHVSLFWYQQALGQGPEFLTYFQNEAQLDKSGLPSDRFFAERPEGSVSTLKIQRTQQEDSAVYLCASSTSRDRGNTGELFFGEGSRLTVL.

The rearrangement links TRBV12-3 or TRBV12-4 to TRBJ2-1, with 10 bases lining up with TRBD2. V shed 7 bases, J shed 4 bases, and the junction held 7 bases outside the gene matches. The CDR3 consists of 15 residues. CDR3 sequence (DNA): TGTGCCAGCAAACCTAGCGGGAGCATATACAATGAGCAGTTCTTC. This encodes CASKPSGSIYNEQFF.

This chain uses TRBV6-5 with TRBJ1-1; a possible D gene is TRBD1 (6 bases). Germline CDR1 reads MNHEY; CDR2 reads SVGAGI. This CDR3 has 18 amino acids. Between the trimmed V and J ends, which lost 0 bases and 4 bases, there was a span of 21 bases. The CDR3 coding sequence is TGTGCCAGCAGTTACTCGGGGACCAGGGGATCATTCGGCACTGAAGCTTTCTTT. Translation: CASSYSGTRGSFGTEAFF.

This clonotype occurred a few times. The chain couples TRBV28 to TRBJ1-2; D is uncertain. Germline loops: CDR1 MDHEN, CDR2 SYDVKM. The CDR3 consists of 16 residues. The V and J ends lost 2 bases and 5 bases respectively, with 18 bases between them. The chain's CDR3 is CASSLGWTSEWYGYTF. CDR3 nucleotides: TGTGCCAGCAGTTTAGGGTGGACGAGCGAATGGTATGGCTACACCTTC.

V is TRBV19 and J is TRBJ1-1, with a possible D match to TRBD1 (5 bases). Germline loops: CDR1 LNHDA, CDR2 SQIVND (reference sequence). The V and J ends lost 7 bases and 0 bases respectively, with 15 bases between them. The CDR3 is 15 residues long. This chain's CDR3 is CASTRQLEMNTEAFF. The CDR3 region has the DNA TGTGCCAGTACCCGACAGCTTGAAATGAACACTGAAGCTTTCTTT. Full variable domain (missing parts from reference TRBV19 and TRBJ1-1): DGGITQSPKYLFRKEGQNVTLSCEQNLNHDAMYWYRQDPGQGLRLIYYSQIVNDFQKGDIAEGYSVSREKKESFPLTVTSAQKNPTAFYLCASTRQLEMNTEAFFGQGTRLTVV.

This clonotype was observed a few times. This chain joins TRBV12-3 or TRBV12-4 and TRBJ2-1, with D possibly being TRBD2 (6 bases). The CDR3 has 17 amino acids. V lost 3 bases to trimming and J lost 3 bases, with 18 bases between them. The DNA of the CDR3 is TGTGCCAGCAGTTTGCGCCCTAGGGGAGGCCGCTACAATGAGCAGTTCTTC. Translating it yields CASSLRPRGGRYNEQFF.

This rearrangement joins TRBV11-2 to TRBJ2-4; no reliable D call. The CDR3 spans 12 residues. Germline CDR1 reads SGHAT; CDR2 reads FQNNGV. The V and J ends lost 5 bases and 8 bases respectively, with 10 bases between them. CDR3 sequence reads: CASSPSGDIQYF. The CDR3, as DNA: TGTGCCAGCAGCCCTTCTGGGGACATTCAGTACTTC.

This clonotype came up a few times. The rearrangement joins TRBV21-1 to TRBJ2-7; TRBD1 was called by the table and not checked on the DNA. TRBV21-1 is a pseudogene segment. This CDR3 has 18 amino acids. The CDR3 nucleotides are TGTGCCAGCAGCAAAGCGCGCTCAGACAGGGGACATCCCTACGAGCAGTACTTC. Protein sequence: CASSKARSDRGHPYEQYF.

This clonotype has a handful of counts. The rearrangement joins TRBV5-1 to TRBJ2-7; TRBD1 might be the D (6 bases). The V end lost 0 bases, the J end lost 6 bases, and 10 bases lay between the germline ends. Germline values: CDR1 SGHRS, CDR2 YFSETQ. The CDR3 sequence is 13 residues long. CDR3 sequence: CASSLEQGGEQYF. CDR3 DNA sequence: TGCGCCAGCAGCTTGGAACAGGGCGGCGAGCAGTACTTC.

The CDR3 nucleotides read TGCGCCAGCGAATTAGGACTAGCGGGGGGCACAGATACGCAGTATTTT. Its translation: CASELGLAGGTDTQYF. The V gene is TRBV10-2, the J gene TRBJ2-3; 13 bases match TRBD2. V was clipped by 8 bases and J by 1 base; unmatched bases: 6. In germline, CDR1 is WSHSY, CDR2 SAAADI. The CDR3 totals 16 residues.

The chain recombines TRBV19 with TRBJ2-7, with D possibly TRBD2 on 6 matching bases. The CDR3 loop spans 14 amino acids. CDR1 and CDR2 (germline): LNHDA, SQIVND (reference sequence). V was pared by 6 bases and J by 2 bases, with 14 bases between. As DNA, the CDR3 is TGTGCCAGTAGCAAGGGACTTGGGCCCTACGAGCAGTACGTC. It encodes CASSKGLGPYEQYV.

In its sample, this clonotype was seen many times. This chain links TRBV12-3 or TRBV12-4 with TRBJ1-2; weak D call: TRBD1 (5 bases). The CDR3 has 12 residues. V was cut by 6 bases and J by 5 bases, with 10 bases left in between. The CDR3 loop reads CASSSTAYGYTF. The CDR3 DNA is TGTGCCAGCAGCTCGACAGCTTATGGCTACACCTTC.

The table lists this clonotype with a few counts. The chain links TRBV28 to TRBJ2-5; 9 bases are a match to TRBD2. Germline CDR1 reads MDHEN; CDR2 reads SYDVKM. This CDR3 has 13 residues. CDR3 loop: CQSAGGQEETQYF. CDR3 nucleotide sequence: TGTCAATCGGCGGGGGGGCAGGAGGAGACCCAGTACTTC.

The chain carries TRBV10-3 and TRBJ2-2; D is possibly TRBD2 (6 bases). Trimming shortened V by 5 bases and J by 2 bases, and 24 bases separated the two germline ends. CDR3 length: 19 residues. Looked up from germline, CDR1 is ENHRY and CDR2 is SYGVKD. The CDR3 nucleotides are TGTGCCATCAGTCAAGAGTCCCGCCGTTCTAGCGATAACACCGGGGAGCTGTTTTTT. This codes for CAISQESRRSSDNTGELFF.

The rearrangement uses TRBV6-1 and TRBJ2-1; 7 positions match TRBD2. V shed 0 bases and J 9 bases; nucleotides not matched to a gene: 8. The CDR3 has 15 residues. Germline CDR1 reads MNHNS; CDR2 reads SASEGT. This CDR3 reads CASSEAGGSTAEQFF. CDR3 nucleotides: TGTGCCAGCAGTGAAGCCGGGGGGAGTACGGCTGAGCAGTTCTTC.

This clonotype came up a few times. V is TRBV24-1 and J is TRBJ1-5; D gene uncertain. V lost 6 bases and J lost 1, with 12 bases in between. This CDR3 is 15 amino acids long. Germline values: CDR1 KGHDR, CDR2 SFDVKD. DNA for the CDR3: TGTGCCACCAGTCCCGGCAGCTTGAGCAATCAGCCCCAGCATTTT. It codes for CATSPGSLSNQPQHF.

This clonotype was detected many times. This chain links TRBV12-3 or TRBV12-4 with TRBJ2-7, with D maybe TRBD2 (6 bases). The V end lost 5 bases, the J end lost 1 base, and 9 bases lay between the germline ends. The CDR3 contains 13 residues. CDR3 bases: TGTGCCAGCAGTACCCGGGGGTCCTACGAGCAGTACTTC. Translated: CASSTRGSYEQYF.

The chain links TRBV13 to TRBJ2-7, with 9 bases matching TRBD1. Germline V CDR1 and CDR2: PRHDT, FYEKMQ (reference sequence). The CDR3 consists of 15 residues. Germline trimming cut 4 bases from V and 6 bases from J; bases unmatched to any gene: 10. CDR3 in DNA: TGTGCCAGCAGCTACAGGACGACAGGGGGACGCGAGCAGTACTTC. It codes for CASSYRTTGGREQYF.

This chain connects TRBV11-2 to TRBJ1-1; TRBD1 aligns across 11 bases. The germline gives CDR1 SGHAT, CDR2 FQNNGV. The CDR3 is made up of 15 amino acids. The junction had 4 bases not matched to a gene; V was cut back by 4 bases and J by 3 bases. CDR3 sequence reads: CASSSSDRGHTEAFF. CDR3 bases: TGTGCCAGCAGCTCCTCGGACAGGGGGCACACTGAAGCTTTCTTT.

V and J are TRBV19 and TRBJ1-6; 11 bases agree with TRBD1. With 3 bases clipped from V and 9 bases from J, the junction kept 4 bases outside the gene matches. The CDR3 contains 15 residues. Germline V gives CDR1 LNHDA, CDR2 SQIVND (reference sequence). The CDR3 bases are TGTGCCAGTAGTATCGGACAGGGGGCGAGTTCACCCCTCCACTTT. Its protein is CASSIGQGASSPLHF.

A few counts support this clonotype. The chain combines TRBV3-1 with TRBJ2-7; D uncertain. The CDR3 is 15 residues long. The V gene's germline CDR1 is LGHDT and CDR2 YNNKEL (reference sequence). V lost 3 bases and J lost 5, with 17 bases in between. CDR3 sequence: CASSHFALLPHEQYF. The CDR3 bases are TGTGCCAGCAGCCACTTCGCACTCCTCCCCCACGAGCAGTACTTC.

The chain links TRBV7-9 to TRBJ2-3; 7 bases agree with TRBD2. Trimming took 4 bases from V and 2 from J; bases not matched to a gene: 9. The CDR3 is made up of 16 amino acids. Germline V lookup: CDR1 SEHNR, CDR2 FQNEAQ (reference sequence). CDR3: CASSSSFRGVTDTQYF. In DNA form, the CDR3 reads TGTGCCAGCAGCTCCTCATTCCGGGGGGTCACAGATACGCAGTATTTT.

CDR3 sequence: CASSATGTYTGELFF. CDR3 DNA: TGTGCCAGCAGCGCCACCGGGACTTACACCGGGGAGCTGTTTTTT. The chain couples TRBV7-2 to TRBJ2-2; D possibly corresponds to TRBD2 (6 bases). Trimming shortened V by 5 bases and J by 3 bases, and 13 bases separated the two germline ends. CDR1 and CDR2 from the germline V gene are SGHTA and FQGNSA. The CDR3 has 15 residues. Combining the CDR3 with reference TRBV7-2 and TRBJ2-2 gives the whole variable domain GAGVSQSPSNKVTEKGKDVELRCDPISGHTALYWYRQSLGQGLEFLIYFQGNSAPDKSGLPSDRFSAERTGGSVSTLTIQRTQQEDSAVYLCASSATGTYTGELFFGEGSRLTVL.

V usage is TRBV9 and J usage is TRBJ2-1; 9 bases align to TRBD2. In germline, CDR1 is SGDLS, CDR2 YYNGEE. CDR3 length: 15 amino acids. Unmatched junction bases numbered 10, after V lost 3 bases and J lost 9 bases. CDR3 in amino acids: CASSGGGTSLGEQFF. CDR3 in DNA: TGTGCCAGCAGCGGGGGTGGGACTAGCTTAGGTGAGCAGTTCTTC.

This chain links TRBV5-6 with TRBJ2-3; D assignment may be TRBD1 or TRBD2 (5 bases each). The CDR3 sequence is 14 residues long. In germline, CDR1 is SGHDT, CDR2 YYEEEE. Trimming took 0 bases from V and 4 from J, leaving 9 bases between them. CDR3 coding DNA: TGTGCCAGCAGCTTGGGGGGACCTGCAGATACGCAGTATTTT. Translation: CASSLGGPADTQYF.

V usage is TRBV21-1 and J usage is TRBJ2-7. TRBV21-1 is classified as a pseudogene. The CDR3 runs 15 residues. CDR3 sequence reads: CASSKEYQGPYEQYF. Written as DNA, the CDR3 is TGTGCCAGCAGCAAAGAATATCAGGGCCCCTACGAGCAGTACTTC.

In this sample, this clonotype turned up many times. The chain uses TRBV12-3 or TRBV12-4 and TRBJ1-6; tentatively, D is TRBD1 (6 bases). The CDR3 spans 16 residues. V was pared by 1 base and J by 1 base, with 8 bases between. The CDR3 region has the DNA TGTGCCAGCAGTTTAGTAGGGGGATCCTATAATTCACCCCTCCACTTT. Its translation is CASSLVGGSYNSPLHF.